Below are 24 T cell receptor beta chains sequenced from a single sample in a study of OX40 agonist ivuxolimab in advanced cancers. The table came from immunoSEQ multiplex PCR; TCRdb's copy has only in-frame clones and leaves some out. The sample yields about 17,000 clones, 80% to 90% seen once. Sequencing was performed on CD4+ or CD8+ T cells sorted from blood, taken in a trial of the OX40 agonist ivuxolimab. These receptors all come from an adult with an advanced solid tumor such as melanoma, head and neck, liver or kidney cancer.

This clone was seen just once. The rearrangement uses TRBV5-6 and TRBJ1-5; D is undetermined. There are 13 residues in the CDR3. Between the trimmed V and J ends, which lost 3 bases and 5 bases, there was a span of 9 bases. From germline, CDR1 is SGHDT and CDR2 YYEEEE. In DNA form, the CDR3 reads TGTGCCAGCAGCTCCTACAAGGATCAGCCCCAGCATTTT. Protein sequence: CASSSYKDQPQHF.

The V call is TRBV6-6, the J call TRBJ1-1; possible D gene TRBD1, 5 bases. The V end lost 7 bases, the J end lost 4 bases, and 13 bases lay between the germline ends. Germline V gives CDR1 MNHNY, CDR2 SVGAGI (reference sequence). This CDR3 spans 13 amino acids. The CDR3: CASIWGKGTEAFF. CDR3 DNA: TGTGCCAGCATTTGGGGGAAGGGCACTGAAGCTTTCTTT.

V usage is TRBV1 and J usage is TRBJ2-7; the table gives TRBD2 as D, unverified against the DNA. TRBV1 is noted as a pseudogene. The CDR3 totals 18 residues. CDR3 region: CTSSQDRRFERVRYEQYF. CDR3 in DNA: TGCACCAGCAGCCAAGATAGGAGGTTTGAGCGGGTCAGGTACGAGCAGTACTTC.

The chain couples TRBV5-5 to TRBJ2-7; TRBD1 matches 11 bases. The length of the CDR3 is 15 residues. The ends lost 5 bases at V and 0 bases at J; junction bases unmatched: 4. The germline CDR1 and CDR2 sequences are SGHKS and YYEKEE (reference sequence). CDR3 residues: CASSWDRGFSYEQYF. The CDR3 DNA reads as TGTGCCAGCAGTTGGGACAGGGGGTTCTCCTACGAGCAGTACTTC.

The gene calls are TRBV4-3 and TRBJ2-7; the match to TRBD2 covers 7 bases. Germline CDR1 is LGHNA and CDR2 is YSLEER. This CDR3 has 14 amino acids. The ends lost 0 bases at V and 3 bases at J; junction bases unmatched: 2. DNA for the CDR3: TGCGCCAGCAGCCAAGATCGGGACTACTACGAGCAGTACTTC. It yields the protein CASSQDRDYYEQYF.

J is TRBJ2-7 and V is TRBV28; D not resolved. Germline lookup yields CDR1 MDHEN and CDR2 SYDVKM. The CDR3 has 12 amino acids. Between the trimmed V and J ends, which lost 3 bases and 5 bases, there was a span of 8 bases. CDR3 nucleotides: TGTGCCAGCAGTTTCCCGATAAACGAGCAGTACTTC. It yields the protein CASSFPINEQYF.

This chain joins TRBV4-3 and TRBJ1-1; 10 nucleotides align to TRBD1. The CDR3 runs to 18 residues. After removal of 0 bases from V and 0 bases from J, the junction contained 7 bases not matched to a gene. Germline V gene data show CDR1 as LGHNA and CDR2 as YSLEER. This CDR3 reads CASSQDLDRGLVNTEAFF. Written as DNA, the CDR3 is TGCGCCAGCAGCCAAGACCTAGACAGGGGGCTGGTGAACACTGAAGCTTTCTTT.

The CDR3 here is CASSVDGMWTEAFF. In nucleotides, the CDR3 is TGTGCCAGCAGCGTAGATGGGATGTGGACTGAAGCTTTCTTT. This chain links TRBV9 with TRBJ1-1; D not resolved. The CDR3 has 14 amino acids. V was shortened by 0 bases and J by 5 bases, with 11 bases between the two germline ends. Per the germline V gene, CDR1 is SGDLS and CDR2 is YYNGEE.

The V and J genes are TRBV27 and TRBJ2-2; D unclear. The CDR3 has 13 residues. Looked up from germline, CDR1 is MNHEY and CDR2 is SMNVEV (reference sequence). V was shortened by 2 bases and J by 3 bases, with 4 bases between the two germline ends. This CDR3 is CASSLEHTGELFF. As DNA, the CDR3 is TGTGCCAGCAGTTTAGAACACACCGGGGAGCTGTTTTTT.

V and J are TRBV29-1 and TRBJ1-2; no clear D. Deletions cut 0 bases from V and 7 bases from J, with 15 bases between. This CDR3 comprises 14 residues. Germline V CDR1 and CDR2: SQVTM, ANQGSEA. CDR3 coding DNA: TGCAGCGTTGAAGATCAAGGACCGTTATCTGGCTACACCTTC. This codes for CSVEDQGPLSGYTF.

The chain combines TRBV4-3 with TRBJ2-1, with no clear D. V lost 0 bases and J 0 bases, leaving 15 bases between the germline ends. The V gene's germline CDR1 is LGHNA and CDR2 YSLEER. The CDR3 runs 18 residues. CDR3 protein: CASSQDGPLGGSYNEQFF. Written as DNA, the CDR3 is TGCGCCAGCAGCCAAGATGGTCCCCTTGGCGGCTCCTACAATGAGCAGTTCTTC.

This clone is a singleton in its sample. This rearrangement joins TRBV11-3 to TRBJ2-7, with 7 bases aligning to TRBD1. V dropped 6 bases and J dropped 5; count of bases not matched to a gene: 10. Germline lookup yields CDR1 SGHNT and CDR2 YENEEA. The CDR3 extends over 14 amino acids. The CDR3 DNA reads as TGTGCCAGCAGTTGGACAGGATTTATGCACGAGCAGTACTTC. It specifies CASSWTGFMHEQYF.

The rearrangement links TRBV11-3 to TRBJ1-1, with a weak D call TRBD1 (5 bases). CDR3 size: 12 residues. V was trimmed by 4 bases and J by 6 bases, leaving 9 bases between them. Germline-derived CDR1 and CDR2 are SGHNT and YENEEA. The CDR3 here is CASSSGSAEAFF. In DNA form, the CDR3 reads TGTGCCAGCAGCTCAGGGTCCGCTGAAGCTTTCTTT.

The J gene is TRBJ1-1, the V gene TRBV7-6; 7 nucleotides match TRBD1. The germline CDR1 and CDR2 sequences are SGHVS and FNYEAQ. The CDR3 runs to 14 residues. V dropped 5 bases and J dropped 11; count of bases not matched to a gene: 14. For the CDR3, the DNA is TGTGCCAGCAGCCCCGGGACAGAGCCCGATCGGGCTTTCTTT. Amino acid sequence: CASSPGTEPDRAFF.

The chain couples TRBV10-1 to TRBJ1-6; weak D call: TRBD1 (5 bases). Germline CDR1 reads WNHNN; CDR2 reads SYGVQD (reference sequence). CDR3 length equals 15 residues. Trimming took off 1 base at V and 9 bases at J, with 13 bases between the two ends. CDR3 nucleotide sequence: TGCGCCAGCAGTGAGTTGCAGGGAAACGGTTCACCCCTCCACTTT. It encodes CASSELQGNGSPLHF.

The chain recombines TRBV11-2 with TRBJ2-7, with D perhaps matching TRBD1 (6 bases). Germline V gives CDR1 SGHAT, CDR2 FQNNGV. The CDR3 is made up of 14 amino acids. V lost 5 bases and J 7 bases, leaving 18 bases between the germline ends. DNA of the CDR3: TGTGCCAGCAGCAACTCTAGGGGGTTCGGAGAGCAGTACTTC. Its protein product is CASSNSRGFGEQYF.

In nucleotides, the CDR3 is TGTGCCAGCAGCTTAACGAGCGGGGAAACAGATACGCAGTATTTT. It codes for CASSLTSGETDTQYF. The chain has TRBV7-3 and TRBJ2-3, with 7 bases identical to TRBD2. V was pared by 0 bases and J by 3 bases, with 3 bases of the junction left unmatched. The CDR3 length is 15 residues. Germline V gene sequence: CDR1 SGHTA, CDR2 FQGTGA. Variable domain in full (rest from reference TRBV7-3 and TRBJ2-3): GAGVSQTPSNKVTEKGKYVELRCDPISGHTALYWYRQSLGQGPEFLIYFQGTGAADDSGLPNDRFFAVRPEGSVSTLKIQRTERGDSAVYLCASSLTSGETDTQYFGPGTRLTVL.

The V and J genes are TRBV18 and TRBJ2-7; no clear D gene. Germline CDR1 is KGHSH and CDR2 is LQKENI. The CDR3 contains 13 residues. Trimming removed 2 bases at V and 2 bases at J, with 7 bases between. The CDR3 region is CASSPFVTYEQYF. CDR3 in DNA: TGTGCCAGCTCACCATTTGTAACCTACGAGCAGTACTTC. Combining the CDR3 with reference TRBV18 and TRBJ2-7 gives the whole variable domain NAGVMQNPRHLVRRRGQEARLRCSPMKGHSHVYWYRQLPEEGLKFMVYLQKENIIDESGMPKERFSAEFPKEGPSILRIQQVVRGDSAAYFCASSPFVTYEQYFGPGTRLTVT.

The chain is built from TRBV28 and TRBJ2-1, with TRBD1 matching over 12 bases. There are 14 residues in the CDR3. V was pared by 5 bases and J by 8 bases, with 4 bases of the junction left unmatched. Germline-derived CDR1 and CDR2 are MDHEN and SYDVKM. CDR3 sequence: CASSGTGGADEQFF. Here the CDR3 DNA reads TGTGCCAGCAGTGGGACAGGGGGCGCGGATGAGCAGTTCTTC. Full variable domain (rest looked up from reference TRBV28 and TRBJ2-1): DVKVTQSSRYLVKRTGEKVFLECVQDMDHENMFWYRQDPGLGLRLIYFSYDVKMKEKGDIPEGYSVSREKKERFSLILESASTNQTSMYLCASSGTGGADEQFFGPGTRLTVL.

As DNA, the CDR3 is TGTGCCAGCAGTTACGGATACGAGCAGTTCTTC. Translated, it gives CASSYGYEQFF. The rearrangement uses TRBV6-6 and TRBJ2-1; D not certain. Germline V lookup: CDR1 MNHNY, CDR2 SVGAGI (reference sequence). This CDR3 region has 11 residues. Trimming cost V 2 bases and J 10 bases, with 6 bases left between them.

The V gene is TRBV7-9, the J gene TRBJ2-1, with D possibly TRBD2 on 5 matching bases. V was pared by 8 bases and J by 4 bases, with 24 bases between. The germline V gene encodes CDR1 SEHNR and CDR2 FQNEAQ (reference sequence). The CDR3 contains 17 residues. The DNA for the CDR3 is TGTGCCAGCCGCCTCGGAGGCCCAGGAGCCGTATACAATGAGCAGTTCTTC. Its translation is CASRLGGPGAVYNEQFF.

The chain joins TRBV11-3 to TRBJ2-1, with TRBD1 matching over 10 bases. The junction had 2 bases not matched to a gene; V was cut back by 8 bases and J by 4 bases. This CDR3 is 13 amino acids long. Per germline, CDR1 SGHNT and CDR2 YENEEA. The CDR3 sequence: CASRDRGYNEQFF. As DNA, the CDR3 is TGTGCCAGCCGGGACAGGGGATACAATGAGCAGTTCTTC.

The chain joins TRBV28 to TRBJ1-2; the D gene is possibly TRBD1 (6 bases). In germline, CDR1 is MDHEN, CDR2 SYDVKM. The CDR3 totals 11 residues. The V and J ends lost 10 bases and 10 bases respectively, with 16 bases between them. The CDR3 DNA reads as TGTGCCACTAAAGACAGGTTTTCCTACACCTTC. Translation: CATKDRFSYTF.

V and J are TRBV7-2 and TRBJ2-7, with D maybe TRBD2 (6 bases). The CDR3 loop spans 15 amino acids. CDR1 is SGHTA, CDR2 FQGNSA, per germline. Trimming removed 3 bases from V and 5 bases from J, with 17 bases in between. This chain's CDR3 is CASSFVADAWNEQYF. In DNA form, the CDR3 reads TGTGCCAGCAGCTTCGTAGCGGATGCCTGGAACGAGCAGTACTTC.